The clone carrying this T cell receptor (beta chain) is a singleton in its sample. This entry comes from a study of blood T cell repertoires in COVID-19. The wider study: Researchers got acute and convalescent COVID-19 samples from the United States, Italy and Spain. PBMCs, B-cell-depleted T cells, or T cells were the source of the cDNA or gDNA that made up the material.

The V end lost 0 bases, the J end lost 0 bases, and 5 bases lay between the germline ends. This CDR3 region has 14 residues. The germline V gene encodes CDR1 MRHNA and CDR2 SNTAGT. Original processing notes: Amplified reference gene primers provided the basis for estimating nucleated cell counts. Clones were sequenced by immunoSEQ multiplex PCR, and TCRdb holds only the in-frame ones, with some missing. The V and J calls and the clone size are those of that table, but D and trimming were determined from the DNA. In the table there are more than 100,000 clones, 70% to 90% of which are singletons. This clonotype was obtained from a man between 65 and 80 years old with active COVID-19. Sequencing used peripheral blood. The J gene is TRBJ1-1, the V gene TRBV6-4; D ambiguous. CDR3 sequence (DNA): TGTGCCAGCAGTGACTCTCAGATGAACACTGAAGCTTTCTTT. It is translated as CASSDSQMNTEAFF.